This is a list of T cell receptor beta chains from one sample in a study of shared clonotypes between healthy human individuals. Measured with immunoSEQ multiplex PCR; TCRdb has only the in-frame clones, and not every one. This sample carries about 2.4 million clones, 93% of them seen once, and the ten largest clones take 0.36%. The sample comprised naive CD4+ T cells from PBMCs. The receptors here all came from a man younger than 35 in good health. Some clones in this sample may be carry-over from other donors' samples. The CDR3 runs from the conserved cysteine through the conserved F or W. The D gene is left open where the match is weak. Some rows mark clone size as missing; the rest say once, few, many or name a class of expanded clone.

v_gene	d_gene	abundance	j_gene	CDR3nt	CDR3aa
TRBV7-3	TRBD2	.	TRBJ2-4	TGTGCCAGCAGCTTAAAAGCGGGACCAGCCAAAAACATTCAGTACTTC	CASSLKAGPAKNIQYF
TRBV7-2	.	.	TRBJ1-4	TGTGCCAGCAGCACAAGGCGGCAGGGAGGGGAAAAACTGTTTTTT	CASSTRRQGGEKLFF
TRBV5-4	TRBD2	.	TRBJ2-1	TGTGCCAGCAGCTTGGTCTCGCGGGAGGAGCATGAGCAGTTCTTC	CASSLVSREEHEQFF
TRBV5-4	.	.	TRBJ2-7	TGTGCCAGCAGCTTGATCGCAGGCGAGCAGTACTTC	CASSLIAGEQYF
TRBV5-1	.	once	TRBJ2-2	TGCGCCAGCAGCTTGACAAGCACTTACACCGGGGAGCTGTTTTTT	CASSLTSTYTGELFF
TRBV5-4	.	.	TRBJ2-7	TGTGCCAGCAGCTTGGTTGGCGAATCCTACGAGCAGTACTTC	CASSLVGESYEQYF
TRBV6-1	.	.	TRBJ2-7	TGTGCCAGCAGTGGCCTGGGGCGAACTTACGAGCAGTACTTC	CASSGLGRTYEQYF
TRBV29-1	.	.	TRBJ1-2	TGCAGCGTTGTTTTCCTGACGGATAACTATGGCTACACCTTC	CSVVFLTDNYGYTF
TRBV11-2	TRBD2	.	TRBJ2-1	TGTGCCAGCAGCTTAGGGCTAGCGGTCGATGAGCAGTTCTTC	CASSLGLAVDEQFF
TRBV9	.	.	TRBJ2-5	TGTGCCAGCAGCGTAGCCTCTCAAGAGACCCAGTACTTC	CASSVASQETQYF